The TCR beta chain under discussion was sequenced for a study of regulatory T cells in long-lasting Graves disease. Study-wide points: New patients shared some 970 public clonotypes, fewer than the 2,741 shared by persistent patients.

As for time point: newly diagnosed GD, antithyroid drugs for less than 3 months. PBMC-extracted RNA yielded the TCR library. According to the study, TCR beta libraries were built with iRepertoire HTBI primers and CDR3-region Arm-PCR. In TCRdb, the multiplex PCR reads were re-called with MiXCR into one record per CDR3 protein. The repertoire holds about 400,000 distinct CDR3 sequences, with about 17% as singletons. The table lists this clonotype with a few counts. Its antigen remains unidentified. This sample was also put to use in a study of T cells in Graves' hyperthyroidism and ophthalmopathy. Turning to that study: Reasons for excluding patients were uncontrolled infection, other autoimmune disease, pregnancy or lactation. The TCR CDR3 was amplified in a first-round RT-PCR using the HTBI primer set.

This specimen was peripheral blood mononuclear cells (PBMCs), taken at new diagnosis, from a patient treated with antithyroid drugs. The TCR sequence derives from a woman under 30 with Graves disease.

CDR3 residues: CASSPLAYGDTQYF. Here the CDR3 DNA reads TGTGCCAGCAGCCCACTAGCGTACGGAGATACGCAGTATTTT. The chain links TRBV12-3 or TRBV12-4 to TRBJ2-3, with 7 bases that match TRBD2. The CDR3 is made up of 14 amino acids. J lost 5 bases, V lost 6 bases, and 8 bases had no gene match.